These T cell receptor beta chains were read from a single sample in a study of T cell changes during pregnancy in multiple sclerosis. The data were produced by immunoSEQ multiplex PCR, yet TCRdb's version contains in-frame clones alone and is incomplete. Among 73,000 or so clones listed, 90% were seen once. The sequenced sample was peripheral blood, obtained after pregnancy. Receptor source: a female donor in good health, enrolled as a control in a pregnancy study. Each CDR3 is given with its conserved first and last residue. D genes are given only for firm matches. Size values are once, few and many counts, or a class for expanded clones, and some rows have none.

j_call: TRBJ2-1; d_call: TRBD2; v_call: TRBV29-1; clone_size: -; cdr3_aa: CSVDTSGTEQFF; cdr3_nt: TGCAGCGTTGATACTAGCGGGACTGAGCAGTTCTTC
j_call: TRBJ1-2; d_call: TRBD1; v_call: TRBV19; clone_size: -; cdr3_aa: CASKGQGPGGYTF; cdr3_nt: TGTGCCAGTAAGGGACAGGGGCCTGGTGGCTACACCTTC
j_call: TRBJ2-3; d_call: TRBD2; v_call: TRBV9; clone_size: -; cdr3_aa: CASKSGSSTDTQYF; cdr3_nt: TGTGCCAGCAAGAGCGGGAGCAGCACAGATACGCAGTATTTT
j_call: TRBJ1-2; d_call: TRBD1; v_call: TRBV19; clone_size: -; cdr3_aa: CASSIRTGDGGYTF; cdr3_nt: TGTGCCAGTAGTATCAGGACAGGGGATGGTGGCTACACCTTC
j_call: TRBJ1-1; d_call: -; v_call: TRBV9; clone_size: -; cdr3_aa: CASSADMNTEAFF; cdr3_nt: TGTGCCAGCAGCGCCGACATGAACACTGAAGCTTTCTTT
j_call: TRBJ2-3; d_call: TRBD1; v_call: TRBV2; clone_size: -; cdr3_aa: CASSELTGAGTDTQYF; cdr3_nt: TGTGCCAGCAGTGAATTGACAGGGGCAGGCACAGATACGCAGTATTTT
j_call: TRBJ2-5; d_call: -; v_call: TRBV27; clone_size: -; cdr3_aa: CASSPWDKGVETQYF; cdr3_nt: TGTGCCAGCAGTCCGTGGGACAAAGGCGTGGAGACCCAGTACTTC
j_call: TRBJ1-6; d_call: -; v_call: TRBV14; clone_size: few; cdr3_aa: CASSPHGLYNSPLHF; cdr3_nt: TGTGCCAGCAGCCCCCATGGACTTTATAATTCACCCCTCCACTTT
j_call: TRBJ1-1; d_call: -; v_call: TRBV30; clone_size: few; cdr3_aa: CAWSVAGIEAFF; cdr3_nt: TGTGCCTGGAGTGTAGCAGGTATTGAAGCTTTCTTT
j_call: TRBJ2-2; d_call: -; v_call: TRBV5-1; clone_size: -; cdr3_aa: CASSLSVQSNTGELFF; cdr3_nt: TGCGCCAGCAGCTTATCTGTACAGTCGAACACCGGGGAGCTGTTTTTT
j_call: TRBJ2-5; d_call: -; v_call: TRBV5-1; clone_size: -; cdr3_aa: CASSLALETQETQYF; cdr3_nt: TGCGCCAGCAGCTTGGCCTTGGAGACCCAAGAGACCCAGTACTTC
j_call: TRBJ2-3; d_call: TRBD2; v_call: TRBV11-1; clone_size: -; cdr3_aa: CASQRLAGVPGTDTQYF; cdr3_nt: TGTGCCAGTCAGCGACTAGCGGGAGTCCCGGGGACAGATACGCAGTATTTT
j_call: TRBJ1-2; d_call: -; v_call: TRBV30; clone_size: -; cdr3_aa: CAWSYRRANYGYTF; cdr3_nt: TGTGCCTGGAGTTACAGGAGAGCTAACTATGGCTACACCTTC
j_call: TRBJ2-1; d_call: TRBD2; v_call: TRBV15; clone_size: -; cdr3_aa: CATSNPAGIPSNEQFF; cdr3_nt: TGTGCCACCAGCAACCCAGCGGGGATTCCATCCAATGAGCAGTTCTTC
j_call: TRBJ1-4; d_call: -; v_call: TRBV21-1; clone_size: -; cdr3_aa: CASSEPGQGTSPSRKLFF; cdr3_nt: TGTGCCAGCAGCGAACCGGGACAGGGGACCTCCCCTTCCCGAAAACTGTTTTTT
j_call: TRBJ1-2; d_call: -; v_call: TRBV19; clone_size: -; cdr3_aa: CASSIVGANYGYTF; cdr3_nt: TGTGCCAGTAGTATTGTCGGAGCTAACTATGGCTACACCTTC
j_call: TRBJ2-1; d_call: -; v_call: TRBV28; clone_size: -; cdr3_aa: CASSFFEPDNEQFF; cdr3_nt: TGTGCCAGCAGTTTCTTCGAGCCCGACAATGAGCAGTTCTTC
j_call: TRBJ1-2; d_call: -; v_call: TRBV9; clone_size: -; cdr3_aa: CASSPIPGDYGYTF; cdr3_nt: TGTGCCAGCAGCCCGATCCCAGGGGATTATGGCTACACCTTC
j_call: TRBJ1-6; d_call: -; v_call: TRBV25-1; clone_size: -; cdr3_aa: CASSDPGADSYNSPLHF; cdr3_nt: TGTGCCAGCAGTGACCCTGGGGCGGATTCCTATAATTCACCCCTCCACTTT
j_call: TRBJ1-4; d_call: -; v_call: TRBV6-4; clone_size: -; cdr3_aa: CASSDPAFGEKLFF; cdr3_nt: TGTGCCAGCAGTGATCCAGCGTTTGGTGAAAAACTGTTTTTT
j_call: TRBJ1-5; d_call: -; v_call: TRBV2; clone_size: -; cdr3_aa: CASKREGISNQPQHF; cdr3_nt: TGTGCCAGCAAGAGGGAGGGGATCAGCAATCAGCCCCAGCATTTT
j_call: TRBJ2-5; d_call: -; v_call: TRBV30; clone_size: -; cdr3_aa: CAWSGGGETQYF; cdr3_nt: TGTGCCTGGAGTGGAGGAGGAGAGACCCAGTACTTC
j_call: TRBJ2-7; d_call: -; v_call: TRBV9; clone_size: -; cdr3_aa: CASSVGGPSYEQYF; cdr3_nt: TGTGCCAGCAGCGTAGGGGGGCCGTCCTACGAGCAGTACTTC
j_call: TRBJ1-1; d_call: TRBD1; v_call: TRBV10-2; clone_size: -; cdr3_aa: CASSELRISTPPTGQPNTEAFF; cdr3_nt: TGCGCCAGCAGTGAGTTAAGGATCAGTACCCCCCCCACGGGACAGCCGAACACTGAAGCTTTCTTT
j_call: TRBJ1-1; d_call: TRBD1; v_call: TRBV5-4; clone_size: -; cdr3_aa: CASSLTGVNTEAFF; cdr3_nt: TGTGCCAGCAGCCTCACAGGGGTGAACACTGAAGCTTTCTTT
j_call: TRBJ2-1; d_call: TRBD2; v_call: TRBV9; clone_size: few; cdr3_aa: CASSVSGTSYNEQFF; cdr3_nt: TGTGCCAGCAGCGTTAGCGGGACCTCCTACAATGAGCAGTTCTTC
j_call: TRBJ1-1; d_call: -; v_call: TRBV14; clone_size: -; cdr3_aa: CASSRTRAPSRRGPLPEAFF; cdr3_nt: TGTGCCAGCAGCCGAACCAGAGCCCCCTCCCGAAGAGGTCCACTCCCTGAAGCTTTCTTT
j_call: TRBJ1-6; d_call: TRBD1; v_call: TRBV6-1; clone_size: -; cdr3_aa: CASTLDRVDSPLHF; cdr3_nt: TGTGCCAGCACTTTGGACAGGGTAGATTCACCCCTCCACTTT
j_call: TRBJ2-7; d_call: TRBD2; v_call: TRBV5-1; clone_size: -; cdr3_aa: CASSLEVAGRVEQYF; cdr3_nt: TGCGCCAGCAGCTTGGAGGTAGCGGGAAGGGTCGAGCAGTACTTC
j_call: TRBJ2-2; d_call: -; v_call: TRBV12-5; clone_size: -; cdr3_aa: CASGSARGFGTGELFF; cdr3_nt: TGTGCTAGTGGTTCCGCCAGGGGCTTTGGTACCGGGGAGCTGTTTTTT
j_call: TRBJ2-1; d_call: TRBD2; v_call: TRBV7-9; clone_size: -; cdr3_aa: CASSQGSGGINEQFF; cdr3_nt: TGTGCCAGCAGCCAGGGGAGCGGGGGAATCAATGAGCAGTTCTTC
j_call: TRBJ1-1; d_call: TRBD1; v_call: TRBV28; clone_size: -; cdr3_aa: CASSLTRQGAEAFF; cdr3_nt: TGTGCCAGCAGCCTTACCCGACAGGGCGCTGAAGCTTTCTTT